This TCR beta chain originates from a study of OX40 agonist ivuxolimab in advanced cancers. Across the study: Participants averaged approximately 60 years of age (range roughly 23 to 90) and were 82.7% male. Whole-study results and caveats: Antigen specificity was not determined for the expanded peripheral T cells. Normalized expansion of T-cell clones was also low for some nonresponders.

This clone was recorded only once. Its specificity is not known. CDR1 and CDR2 (germline): SGHKS, YYEKEE (reference sequence). The CDR3 is 15 residues long. V dropped 6 bases and J dropped 0 bases, with 12 bases sitting between them. Here immunoSEQ multiplex PCR was the method, and the copy in TCRdb shows in-frame clones only, minus some. Among 35,000 to 45,000 clones, roughly nine tenths were seen once, and the ten largest hold under 30%. Baseline, cycle 4 day 1, and cycle 7 day 1 were the blood sampling points. V is TRBV5-5 and J is TRBJ2-2; D is unclear. This material consisted of CD4+ or CD8+ T cells sorted from blood, taken in a trial of the OX40 agonist ivuxolimab. The clonotype comes from an adult with an advanced solid tumor such as melanoma, head and neck, liver or kidney cancer. The CDR3 protein is CASKPEPANTGELFF. The CDR3 nucleotides are TGTGCCAGCAAACCGGAGCCCGCGAACACCGGGGAGCTGTTTTTT.